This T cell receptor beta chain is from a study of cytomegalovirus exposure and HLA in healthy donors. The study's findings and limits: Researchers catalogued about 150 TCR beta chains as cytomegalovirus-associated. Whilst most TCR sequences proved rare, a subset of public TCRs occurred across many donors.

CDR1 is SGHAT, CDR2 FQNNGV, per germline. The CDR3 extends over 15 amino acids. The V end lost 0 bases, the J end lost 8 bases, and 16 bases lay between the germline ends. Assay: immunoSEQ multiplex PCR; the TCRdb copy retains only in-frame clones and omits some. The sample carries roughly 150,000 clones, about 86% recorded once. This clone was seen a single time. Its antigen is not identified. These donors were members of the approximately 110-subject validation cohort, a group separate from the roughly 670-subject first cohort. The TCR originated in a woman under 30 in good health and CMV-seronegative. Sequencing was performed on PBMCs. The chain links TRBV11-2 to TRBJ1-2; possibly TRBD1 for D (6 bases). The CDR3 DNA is TGTGCCAGCAGCTTAGATCTCTCCAGGGGTTGGGGCTACACCTTC. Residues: CASSLDLSRGWGYTF.